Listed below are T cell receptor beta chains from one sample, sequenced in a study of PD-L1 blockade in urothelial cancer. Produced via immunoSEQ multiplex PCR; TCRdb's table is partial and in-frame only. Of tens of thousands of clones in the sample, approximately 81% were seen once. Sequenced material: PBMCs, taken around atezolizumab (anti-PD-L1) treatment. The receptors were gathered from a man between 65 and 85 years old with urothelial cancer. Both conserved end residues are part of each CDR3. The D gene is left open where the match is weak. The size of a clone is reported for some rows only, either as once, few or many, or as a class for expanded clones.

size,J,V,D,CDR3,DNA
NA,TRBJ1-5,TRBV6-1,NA,CASSVNQGYSNQPQHF,TGTGCCAGCAGTGTTAATCAGGGGTATAGCAATCAGCCCCAGCATTTT
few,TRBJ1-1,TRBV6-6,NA,CASSQTPNTEAFF,TGTGCCAGCAGTCAGACACCGAACACTGAAGCTTTCTTT
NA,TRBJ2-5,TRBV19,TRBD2,CASSIYQVGGPETQYF,TGTGCCAGTAGTATTTATCAAGTGGGAGGGCCAGAGACCCAGTACTTC
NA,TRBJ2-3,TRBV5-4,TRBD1,CASSLEPNRGRSTDTQYF,TGTGCCAGCAGCTTAGAACCCAACAGGGGGCGAAGCACAGATACGCAGTATTTT
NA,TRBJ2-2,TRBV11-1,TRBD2,CASSLNSGGNTGELFF,TGTGCCAGCAGCTTAAACAGCGGGGGCAACACCGGGGAGCTGTTTTTT
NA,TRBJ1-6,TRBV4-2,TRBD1,CASSRGTGGYSPLHF,TGTGCCAGCAGCCGGGGGACAGGGGGGTATTCACCCCTCCACTTT
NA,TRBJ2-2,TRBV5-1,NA,CASSLTENTGELFF,TGCGCCAGCAGCTTAACAGAGAACACCGGGGAGCTGTTTTTT
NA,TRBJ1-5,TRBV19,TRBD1,CASSRWTGGAGNQPQHF,TGTGCCAGTAGTAGATGGACAGGGGGCGCCGGCAATCAGCCCCAGCATTTT
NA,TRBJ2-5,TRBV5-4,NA,CASSPGQVETQYF,TGTGCCAGCAGCCCCGGTCAGGTCGAGACCCAGTACTTC
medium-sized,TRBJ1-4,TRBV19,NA,CASSIGRQGFEKLFF,TGTGCCAGTAGTATAGGTCGGCAGGGATTTGAAAAACTGTTTTTT
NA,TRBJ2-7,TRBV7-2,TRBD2,CASSLGTSGRYEQYF,TGTGCCAGCAGCTTAGGGACTAGCGGGAGGTACGAGCAGTACTTC
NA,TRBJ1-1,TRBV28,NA,CASRSGTEAFF,TGTGCCAGCAGATCAGGGACTGAAGCTTTCTTT
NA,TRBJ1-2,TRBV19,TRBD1,CASSARPRGPYYGYTF,TGTGCCAGTAGTGCACGGCCCAGGGGGCCTTACTATGGCTACACCTTC
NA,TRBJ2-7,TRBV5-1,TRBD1,CASSSGQGTHEQYF,TGCGCCAGCAGCTCCGGACAGGGAACCCACGAGCAGTACTTC
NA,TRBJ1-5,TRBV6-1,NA,CASRGGGNQPQHF,TGTGCCAGCAGGGGCGGGGGCAATCAGCCCCAGCATTTT
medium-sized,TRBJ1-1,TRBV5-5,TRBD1,CASSNPETGSTEAFF,TGTGCCAGCAGCAACCCGGAGACAGGGTCCACTGAAGCTTTCTTT
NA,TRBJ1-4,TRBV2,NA,CASSVGGPNEKLFF,TGTGCCAGCAGTGTTGGCGGCCCGAATGAAAAACTGTTTTTT
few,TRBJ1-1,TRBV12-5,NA,CASGLGGAEAFF,TGTGCTAGTGGTTTAGGAGGAGCTGAAGCTTTCTTT
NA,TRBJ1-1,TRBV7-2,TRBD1,CASSPRPQGDPEAFF,TGTGCCAGCAGCCCTAGGCCACAGGGGGACCCTGAAGCTTTCTTT
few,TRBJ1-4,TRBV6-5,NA,CASSYSGQTTNEKLFF,TGTGCCAGCAGTTACTCGGGCCAGACAACTAATGAAAAACTGTTTTTT
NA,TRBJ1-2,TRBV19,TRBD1,CASSAQGADGYTF,TGTGCCAGTAGTGCTCAGGGGGCGGATGGCTACACCTTC
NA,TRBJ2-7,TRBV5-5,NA,CASSRVDGNEQYF,TGTGCCAGCAGCAGGGTCGACGGGAACGAGCAGTACTTC
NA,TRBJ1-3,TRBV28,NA,CASSFASGNTIYF,TGTGCCAGCAGTTTTGCGTCAGGAAACACCATATATTTT
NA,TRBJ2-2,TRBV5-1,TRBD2,CASSYIAGGTGELFF,TGCGCCAGCAGCTACATAGCGGGGGGCACCGGGGAGCTGTTTTTT
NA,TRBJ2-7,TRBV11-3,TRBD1,CASSPGPGGYEQYF,TGTGCCAGCAGCCCAGGGCCAGGGGGCTACGAGCAGTACTTC
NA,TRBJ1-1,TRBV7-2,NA,CASSLSHGNTEAFF,TGTGCCAGCAGCTTATCGCACGGTAACACTGAAGCTTTCTTT
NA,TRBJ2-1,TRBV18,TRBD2,CASSPPGRGGRNEQFF,TGTGCCAGCTCACCACCGGGACGGGGGGGCCGGAATGAGCAGTTCTTC
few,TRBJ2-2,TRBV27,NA,CASSHRSHRGAVF,TGTGCCAGCAGCCATAGGAGCCACCGGGGAGCTGTTTTT
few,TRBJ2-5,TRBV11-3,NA,CASSSFNQAQYF,TGTGCCAGCAGCTCGTTTAACCAGGCCCAGTACTTC
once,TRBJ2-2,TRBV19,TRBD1,CASSRDRGHNTGELFF,TGTGCCAGTAGTAGAGACAGGGGTCATAACACCGGGGAGCTGTTTTTT
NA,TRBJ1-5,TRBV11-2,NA,CASSLDGEDNQPQHF,TGTGCCAGCAGCTTAGACGGGGAGGATAATCAGCCCCAGCATTTT
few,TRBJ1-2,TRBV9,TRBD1,CASSVEGQGHGYTF,TGTGCCAGCAGCGTAGAGGGACAGGGGCATGGCTACACCTTC
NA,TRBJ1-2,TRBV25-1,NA,CASSRGENYGYTF,TGTGCCAGCAGTCGCGGTGAAAACTATGGCTACACCTTC
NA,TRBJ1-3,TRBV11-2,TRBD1,CASSLDRGDTIYF,TGTGCCAGCAGCTTGGACAGGGGCGACACCATATATTTT
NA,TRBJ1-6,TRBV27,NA,CASSWPPNSPLHF,TGTGCCAGCAGTTGGCCCCCTAATTCACCCCTCCACTTT
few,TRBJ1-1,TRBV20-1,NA,CSARVPLGAFF,TGCAGTGCTAGAGTACCCCTCGGAGCTTTCTTT
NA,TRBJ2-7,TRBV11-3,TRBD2,CASSTRTSGGLYEQYF,TGTGCCAGCAGCACCCGGACTAGCGGAGGACTCTACGAGCAGTACTTC
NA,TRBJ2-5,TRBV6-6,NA,CASSYLGQGEETQYF,TGTGCCAGCAGTTACCTCGGCCAAGGAGAGGAGACCCAGTACTTC
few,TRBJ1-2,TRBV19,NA,CASSPGHGGYTF,TGTGCCAGTAGTCCAGGACATGGGGGCTACACCTTC
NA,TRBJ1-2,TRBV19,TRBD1,CASSMSSNPGTGFGYTF,TGTGCCAGTAGTATGAGCTCCAACCCCGGGACAGGGTTCGGCTACACCTTC
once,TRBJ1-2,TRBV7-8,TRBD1,CASSLAGQENGYTF,TGTGCCAGCAGCTTAGCGGGACAGGAGAATGGCTACACCTTC
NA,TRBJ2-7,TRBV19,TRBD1,CASSARQGTSDEQYF,TGTGCCAGTAGTGCCCGACAGGGAACGAGTGACGAGCAGTACTTC
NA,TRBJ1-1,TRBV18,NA,CASSTDMNTEAFF,TGTGCCAGCTCAACCGACATGAACACTGAAGCTTTCTTT
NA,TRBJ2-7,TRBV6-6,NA,CASSYSGDYEQYF,TGTGCCAGCAGTTACTCAGGGGACTACGAGCAGTACTTC
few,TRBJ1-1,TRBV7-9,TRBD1,CASSLRSGTGGLTEAFF,TGTGCCAGCAGCTTAAGGTCAGGGACAGGGGGCCTCACTGAAGCTTTCTTT
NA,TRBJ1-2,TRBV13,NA,CASSFGLGGFGDFYYGYTF,TGTGCCAGCAGCTTCGGGTTAGGGGGTTTTGGGGATTTCTACTATGGCTACACCTTC
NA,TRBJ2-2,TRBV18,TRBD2,CASRGTSVTGELFF,TGTGCCAGCAGAGGGACTAGCGTTACCGGGGAGCTGTTTTTT
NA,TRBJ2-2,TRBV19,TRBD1,CASTTRRGQGNTGELFF,TGTGCCAGTACCACCCGGAGGGGACAGGGGAACACCGGGGAGCTGTTTTTT
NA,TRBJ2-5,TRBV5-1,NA,CASSLNRGRQETQYF,TGCGCCAGCAGCCTAAATCGGGGTCGGCAAGAGACCCAGTACTTC
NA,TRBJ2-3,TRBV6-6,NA,CASSGGTDTQYF,TGTGCCAGCAGTGGGGGGACAGATACGCAGTATTTT
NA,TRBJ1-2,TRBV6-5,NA,CASSLGASDYGYTF,TGTGCCAGCAGCCTGGGGGCCTCGGACTATGGCTACACCTTC
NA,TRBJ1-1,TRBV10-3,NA,CAIGRVTGVNTEAFF,TGTGCCATCGGCAGGGTGACAGGCGTGAACACTGAAGCTTTCTTT
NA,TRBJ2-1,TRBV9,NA,CASSSRGGTRYNEQFF,TGTGCCAGCAGCTCCCGGGGCGGGACTCGCTACAATGAGCAGTTCTTC
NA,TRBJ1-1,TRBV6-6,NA,CASSSRGGRGNTEAFF,TGTGCCAGCAGTTCACGGGGGGGTAGGGGGAACACTGAAGCTTTCTTT
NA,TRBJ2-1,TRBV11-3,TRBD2,CASSFGASGPAYNEQFF,TGTGCCAGCAGCTTCGGGGCTAGCGGGCCAGCCTACAATGAGCAGTTCTTC
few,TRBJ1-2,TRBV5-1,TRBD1,CASSPETGAGYTF,TGCGCCAGCAGCCCGGAGACAGGGGCCGGCTACACCTTC
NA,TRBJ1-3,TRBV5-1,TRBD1,CASSLAGTGFGNTIYF,TGCGCCAGCAGCTTGGCCGGGACAGGGTTTGGAAACACCATATATTTT
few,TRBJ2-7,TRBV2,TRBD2,CASSDRLAGAYEQYF,TGTGCCAGCAGTGACCGGCTAGCGGGAGCCTACGAGCAGTACTTC